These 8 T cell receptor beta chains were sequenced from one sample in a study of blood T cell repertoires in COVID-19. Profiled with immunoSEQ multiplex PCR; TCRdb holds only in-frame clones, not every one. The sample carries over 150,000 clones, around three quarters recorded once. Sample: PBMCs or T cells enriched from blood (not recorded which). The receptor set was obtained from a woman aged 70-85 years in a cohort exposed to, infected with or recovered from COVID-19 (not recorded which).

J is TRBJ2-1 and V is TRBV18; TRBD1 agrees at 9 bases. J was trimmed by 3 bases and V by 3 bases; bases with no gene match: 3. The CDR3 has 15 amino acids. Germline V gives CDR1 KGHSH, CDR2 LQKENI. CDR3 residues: CASSPTGGSYNEQFF. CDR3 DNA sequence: TGTGCCAGCTCACCCACAGGGGGCAGCTACAATGAGCAGTTCTTC. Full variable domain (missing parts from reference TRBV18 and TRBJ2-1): NAGVMQNPRHLVRRRGQEARLRCSPMKGHSHVYWYRQLPEEGLKFMVYLQKENIIDESGMPKERFSAEFPKEGPSILRIQQVVRGDSAAYFCASSPTGGSYNEQFFGPGTRLTVL.

CDR3 loop: CASSLRAGGPPNEQFF. The CDR3 coding sequence is TGTGCCAGCAGCTTGCGAGCGGGAGGGCCGCCTAATGAGCAGTTCTTC. The chain combines TRBV7-9 with TRBJ2-1; 10 nucleotides align to TRBD2. V lost 3 bases and J lost 7; bases outside the gene matches: 9. The CDR3 runs 16 residues. CDR1 is SEHNR, CDR2 FQNEAQ, per germline (reference sequence).

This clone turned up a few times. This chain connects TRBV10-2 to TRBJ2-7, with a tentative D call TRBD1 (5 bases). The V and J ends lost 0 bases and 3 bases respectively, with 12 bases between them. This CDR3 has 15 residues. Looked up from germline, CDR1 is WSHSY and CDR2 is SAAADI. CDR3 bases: TGCGCCAGCAGTGAGTCGAGTGGGGCGCACTACGAGCAGTACTTC. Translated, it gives CASSESSGAHYEQYF.

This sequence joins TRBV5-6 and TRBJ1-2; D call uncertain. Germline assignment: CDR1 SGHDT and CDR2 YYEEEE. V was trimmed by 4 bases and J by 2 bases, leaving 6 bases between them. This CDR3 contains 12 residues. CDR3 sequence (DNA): TGTGCCAGCAGCACATTAAACTATGGCTACACCTTC. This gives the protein CASSTLNYGYTF. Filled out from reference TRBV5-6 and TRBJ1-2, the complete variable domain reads DAGVTQSPTHLIKTRGQQVTLRCSPKSGHDTVSWYQQALGQGPQFIFQYYEEEERQRGNFPDRFSGHQFPNYSSELNVNALLLGDSALYLCASSTLNYGYTFGSGTRLTVV.

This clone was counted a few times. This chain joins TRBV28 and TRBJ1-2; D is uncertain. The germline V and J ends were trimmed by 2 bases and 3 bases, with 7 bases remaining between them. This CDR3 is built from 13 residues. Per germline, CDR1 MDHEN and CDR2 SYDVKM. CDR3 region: CASSLNSYYGYTF. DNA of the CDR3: TGTGCCAGCAGTTTAAACAGCTACTATGGCTACACCTTC.

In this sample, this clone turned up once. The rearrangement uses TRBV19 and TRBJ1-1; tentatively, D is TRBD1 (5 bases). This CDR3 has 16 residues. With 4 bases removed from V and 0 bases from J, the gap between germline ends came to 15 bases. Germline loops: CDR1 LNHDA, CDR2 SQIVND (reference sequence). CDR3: CASSRGISPLNTEAFF. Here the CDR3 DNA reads TGTGCCAGTAGTAGGGGCATAAGCCCGCTGAACACTGAAGCTTTCTTT.

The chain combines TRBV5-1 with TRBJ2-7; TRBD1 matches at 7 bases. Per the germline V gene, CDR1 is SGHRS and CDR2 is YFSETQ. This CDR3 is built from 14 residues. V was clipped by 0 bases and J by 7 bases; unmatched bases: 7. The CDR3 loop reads CASSLGDRLEEQYF. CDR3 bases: TGCGCCAGCAGCTTGGGGGACAGATTGGAGGAGCAGTACTTC.

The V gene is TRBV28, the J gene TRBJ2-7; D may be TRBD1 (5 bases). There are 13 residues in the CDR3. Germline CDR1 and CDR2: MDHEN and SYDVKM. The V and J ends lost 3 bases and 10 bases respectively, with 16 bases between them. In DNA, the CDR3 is TGTGCCAGCAGTTTTTCCATCGGAACAGGCCAGTACTTC. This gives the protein CASSFSIGTGQYF.